The 21 T cell receptor beta chains given below trace back to one sample, sequenced in a study of shared clonotypes between healthy human individuals. Using immunoSEQ multiplex PCR, the repertoire was profiled, and TCRdb retains in-frame clones only, with some absent. The sample has around 2.1 million clones; about 93% are singletons. In the naive CD8 group, cells lacked CD45RO and were positively selected for CCR7, so terminally differentiated effector memory CD45RA+ cells were left out. Specimen: naive CD8+ T cells from PBMCs. All receptors derive from a man younger than 35 in good health. Some clones in this sample may be carry-over from other donors' samples.

The V call is TRBV27, the J call TRBJ2-3; D is perhaps TRBD2 (6 bases). Germline V CDR1 and CDR2: MNHEY, SMNVEV (reference sequence). This CDR3 has 12 amino acids. The CDR3 region is CATWRGTDTQYF. CDR3 nucleotides: TGTGCTACATGGCGGGGAACAGATACGCAGTATTTT.

Written as DNA, the CDR3 is TGTGCCAGCAGTTTGGACACCTTAAGCCTCTCCTACGAGCAGTACTTC. Its protein product is CASSLDTLSLSYEQYF. V is TRBV2 and J is TRBJ2-7, with a weak D call TRBD1 (5 bases). The CDR3 contains 16 residues. Germline V gene data show CDR1 as SNHLY and CDR2 as FYNNEI. V was clipped by 5 bases and J by 0 bases, with 17 bases between them.

The rearrangement links TRBV23-1 to TRBJ2-1; no definite D call. TRBV23-1 is classed as an ORF, of uncertain function. V lost 4 bases and J lost 6, with 16 bases in between. The CDR3 consists of 15 residues. The CDR3 DNA sequence: TGCGCCAGCAGTCGCCCCGCGATAGGACGCAATGAGCAGTTCTTC. Translating gives CASSRPAIGRNEQFF.

The gene calls are TRBV15 and TRBJ2-7; D might be TRBD1 (5 bases). Germline CDR1 LNHNV, CDR2 YYDKDF (reference sequence). The CDR3 runs to 13 residues. Deletions cut 5 bases from V and 0 bases from J, with 8 bases between. As DNA, the CDR3 is TGTGCCACCAGCGCTCAGGGCTCCTACGAGCAGTACTTC. Amino acid sequence: CATSAQGSYEQYF.

This clone was seen just once. The V and J genes are TRBV5-5 and TRBJ1-1; D may be TRBD1 (5 bases). This CDR3 spans 13 amino acids. V gave up 4 bases and J gave up 1 base, with 8 bases separating them. Germline lookup yields CDR1 SGHKS and CDR2 YYEKEE (reference sequence). CDR3 DNA: TGTGCCAGCAGCCCGGACACGAACACTGAAGCTTTCTTT. Its translation: CASSPDTNTEAFF. The variable domain in full, with the rest retrieved from reference TRBV5-5 and TRBJ1-1, is DAGVTQSPTHLIKTRGQQVTLRCSPISGHKSVSWYQQVLGQGPQFIFQYYEKEERGRGNFPDRFSARQFPNYSSELNVNALLLGDSALYLCASSPDTNTEAFFGQGTRLTVV.

This chain joins TRBV27 and TRBJ1-4, with a possible D match to TRBD1 (6 bases). The CDR3 covers 14 residues. Germline CDR1 reads MNHEY; CDR2 reads SMNVEV (reference sequence). Trimming stripped 4 bases from V and 3 bases from J, with 9 bases between. This chain's CDR3 is CASSSTGSNEKLFF. The CDR3 DNA sequence: TGTGCCAGCAGTTCAACAGGGTCTAATGAAAAACTGTTTTTT.

The rearrangement uses TRBV9 and TRBJ2-7; D tentatively fits TRBD1 or TRBD2 (5 bases each). The V end was cut by 0 bases, the J end by 2 bases, with 12 bases between. Looked up from germline, CDR1 is SGDLS and CDR2 is YYNGEE. This CDR3 has 15 amino acids. This CDR3 is CASSVAQDSTYEQYF. As DNA, the CDR3 is TGTGCCAGCAGCGTAGCACAGGACTCAACCTACGAGCAGTACTTC.

V usage is TRBV7-9 and J usage is TRBJ2-3, with 12 bases fitting TRBD2. The CDR3 consists of 16 residues. The V segment lost 5 bases and the J segment 3 bases; nucleotides outside the gene matches: 6. From germline, CDR1 is SEHNR and CDR2 FQNEAQ (reference sequence). CDR3 in amino acids: CASSPKTSGRTDTQYF. The CDR3 bases are TGTGCCAGCAGCCCGAAGACTAGCGGGAGAACAGATACGCAGTATTTT. The full variable domain, in which reference TRBV7-9 and TRBJ2-3 provide the parts outside the CDR3, is DTGVSQNPRHKITKRGQNVTFRCDPISEHNRLYWYRQTLGQGPEFLTYFQNEAQLEKSRLLSDRFSAERPKGSFSTLEIQRTEQGDSAMYLCASSPKTSGRTDTQYFGPGTRLTVL.

The chain carries TRBV6-1 and TRBJ1-2, with D perhaps matching TRBD1 (5 bases). The length of the CDR3 is 16 residues. V shed 2 bases and J shed 2 bases, with 15 bases lying between them. Germline CDR1 MNHNS, CDR2 SASEGT. The CDR3 coding sequence is TGTGCCAGCAGTGAAAGAGACGGACGGGGGAACTATGGCTACACCTTC. Amino acids: CASSERDGRGNYGYTF.

The V call is TRBV10-3, the J call TRBJ2-7; possibly TRBD1 for D (5 bases). V lost 4 bases to trimming and J lost 1 base, with 20 bases between them. There are 17 residues in the CDR3. CDR1 is ENHRY, CDR2 SYGVKD, per germline. The CDR3 region has the DNA TGTGCCATCAGTGGGACAATCCTACGACCCACATCCTACGAGCAGTACTTC. It codes for CAISGTILRPTSYEQYF.

The chain uses TRBV7-9 and TRBJ2-2; 11 bases match TRBD2. Germline V CDR1 and CDR2: SEHNR, FQNEAQ (reference sequence). There are 15 residues in the CDR3. The trim removed 5 bases at V and 6 bases at J, leaving 5 bases unmatched. The CDR3 DNA sequence: TGTGCCAGCAGCCCCGGGACTAGCGGCGCCGGGGAGCTGTTTTTT. Protein: CASSPGTSGAGELFF.

The chain joins TRBV5-4 to TRBJ2-1, with 9 nucleotides matching TRBD2. CDR1 is SGHNT, CDR2 YYREEE, per germline (reference sequence). Trimming at V came to 2 bases and at J to 7 bases, leaving 13 bases not matched to a gene. This CDR3 is 17 amino acids long. The CDR3 region has the DNA TGTGCCAGCAGCTTAGGTTTATTGAGCGGGAGGCCTAATGAGCAGTTCTTC. It encodes CASSLGLLSGRPNEQFF.

This chain links TRBV7-9 with TRBJ2-1; TRBD2 is a possible D gene (5 bases). This CDR3 is built from 16 residues. Germline V lookup: CDR1 SEHNR, CDR2 FQNEAQ (reference sequence). Between the trimmed V and J ends, which lost 2 bases and 7 bases, there was a span of 18 bases. The CDR3 protein is CASSLPSEAPRNEQFF. The CDR3 nucleotides are TGTGCCAGCAGCTTACCCTCGGAGGCGCCTCGGAATGAGCAGTTCTTC.

The chain uses TRBV28 and TRBJ1-5, with D perhaps TRBD1 (5 bases). Trimming pared 5 bases from V and 12 bases from J, leaving 11 bases between. In germline, CDR1 is MDHEN, CDR2 SYDVKM. The CDR3 sequence is 11 residues long. The CDR3 reads CASSPPGLQHF. In nucleotides, the CDR3 is TGTGCCAGCAGTCCCCCGGGACTCCAGCATTTT.

The chain carries TRBV6-1 and TRBJ1-1, with 12 bases lining up with TRBD1. Germline V gene lookup returns CDR1 MNHNS and CDR2 SASEGT. The V gene end was trimmed by 4 bases and the J gene end by 5 bases; junction bases not matched to a gene: 8. This CDR3 has 16 residues. The CDR3 region has the DNA TGTGCCAGCAGTGTCGGGACAGGGGGCGCGGTGACTGAAGCTTTCTTT. Translating gives CASSVGTGGAVTEAFF.

The rearrangement joins TRBV19 to TRBJ1-5; TRBD1 is a possible D gene (6 bases). The CDR3 extends over 15 amino acids. The V end lost 5 bases, the J end lost 7 bases, and 18 bases lay between the germline ends. CDR1 is LNHDA and CDR2 is SQIVND in the germline V gene (reference sequence). The CDR3, as DNA: TGTGCCAGTAGTCCCACGAGGGGGGGAGGCCAGCCCCAGCATTTT. Translated, it gives CASSPTRGGGQPQHF. Variable domain in full (rest from reference TRBV19 and TRBJ1-5): DGGITQSPKYLFRKEGQNVTLSCEQNLNHDAMYWYRQDPGQGLRLIYYSQIVNDFQKGDIAEGYSVSREKKESFPLTVTSAQKNPTAFYLCASSPTRGGGQPQHFGDGTRLSIL.

J is TRBJ1-2 and V is TRBV7-9; no definite D call. Germline loops: CDR1 SEHNR, CDR2 FQNEAQ (reference sequence). This CDR3 spans 13 amino acids. Trimming shortened V by 5 bases and J by 5 bases, and 12 bases separated the two germline ends. In DNA form, the CDR3 reads TGTGCCAGCAGCATGACATCACGGTATGGCTACACCTTC. Its translation: CASSMTSRYGYTF.

This clone was seen a single time. This chain connects TRBV27 to TRBJ1-1; weak D call: TRBD1 (5 bases). The CDR3 totals 16 residues. The germline gives CDR1 MNHEY, CDR2 SMNVEV (reference sequence). Trimming removed 5 bases at V and 3 bases at J, with 19 bases between. CDR3 amino acids: CASSPDTSKVDTEAFF. The DNA of the CDR3 is TGTGCCAGCAGTCCGGACACGTCCAAGGTGGACACTGAAGCTTTCTTT.

The chain couples TRBV7-6 to TRBJ2-2; D is ambiguous. Germline values: CDR1 SGHVS, CDR2 FNYEAQ. The V gene lost 1 base and the J gene lost 7 bases, with 7 bases spanning the gap. This CDR3 contains 13 residues. This CDR3 reads CASSLEVGGELFF. The CDR3 DNA is TGTGCCAGCAGCTTAGAGGTGGGCGGGGAGCTGTTTTTT.

The rearrangement joins TRBV5-4 to TRBJ2-5; a weak D match, TRBD2 (6 bases). Trimming cost V 0 bases and J 4 bases, with 13 bases left between them. This CDR3 is 15 amino acids long. In germline, CDR1 is SGHNT, CDR2 YYREEE (reference sequence). The DNA of the CDR3 is TGTGCCAGCAGCTTGGCGGCCCTCGGGGGAGAGACCCAGTACTTC. It codes for CASSLAALGGETQYF. The full variable domain, in which reference TRBV5-4 and TRBJ2-5 provide the parts outside the CDR3, is ETGVTQSPTHLIKTRGQQVTLRCSSQSGHNTVSWYQQALGQGPQFIFQYYREEENGRGNFPPRFSGLQFPNYSSELNVNALELDDSALYLCASSLAALGGETQYFGPGTRLLVL.

The chain couples TRBV7-9 to TRBJ2-2; D gene unclear. Per germline, CDR1 SEHNR and CDR2 FQNEAQ (reference sequence). Trimming removed 1 base at V and 4 bases at J, with 10 bases between. The CDR3 has 15 amino acids. The CDR3: CASSLGRTATGELFF. CDR3 bases: TGTGCCAGCAGCTTAGGTCGAACGGCCACCGGGGAGCTGTTTTTT. The variable domain in full, with the rest retrieved from reference TRBV7-9 and TRBJ2-2, is DTGVSQNPRHKITKRGQNVTFRCDPISEHNRLYWYRQTLGQGPEFLTYFQNEAQLEKSRLLSDRFSAERPKGSFSTLEIQRTEQGDSAMYLCASSLGRTATGELFFGEGSRLTVL.